These T cell receptor beta chains were read from a single sample in a study of cytomegalovirus exposure and HLA in healthy donors. Here immunoSEQ multiplex PCR was the method, and the copy in TCRdb shows in-frame clones only, minus some. The profile covers 120,000 to 150,000 clones, with over 60% appearing a single time and 2.1% taken by the ten largest. Sequencing was done on a sample of PBMCs. The receptors originated from a man aged 35 to 55 in good health and CMV-seronegative. The CDR3 runs from the conserved cysteine through the conserved F or W. D genes are given only for firm matches. Size is stated for part of the rows, as once, few or many counts, or as a class when the clone is expanded.

abundance	v_gene	j_gene	d_gene	CDR3nt	CDR3aa
-	TRBV29-1	TRBJ2-1	TRBD2	TGCAGCGTCCTCGGACTAGCGGAAACCTACAATGAGCAGTTCTTC	CSVLGLAETYNEQFF
-	TRBV2	TRBJ1-2	TRBD1	TGTGCCAGCAAGGGACAGATTCTTTCCCCTAACTATGGCTACACCTTC	CASKGQILSPNYGYTF
-	TRBV5-4	TRBJ1-2	-	TGTGCCAGCAGCTTGGATCTGGGGCCAGTCTATGACTACACCTTC	CASSLDLGPVYDYTF
-	TRBV10-1	TRBJ2-2	TRBD2	TGCGCCAGCACGCGGGAGATCGGCGGGGAGCTGTTTTTT	CASTREIGGELFF
-	TRBV30	TRBJ2-1	-	TGTGCCTGGAGTGGAGGCAATGAGCAGTTCTTC	CAWSGGNEQFF
-	TRBV11-2	TRBJ2-3	TRBD2	TGTGCCAGCAGCACGACTAGCGGAGAGGGGGGTACGCAGTATTTT	CASSTTSGEGGTQYF
-	TRBV9	TRBJ2-7	-	TGTGCCAGCAGCGTAGCTAGCACTACCTCCTACGAGCAGTACTTC	CASSVASTTSYEQYF
-	TRBV19	TRBJ1-2	-	TGTGCCAGTAGTCTACGACAGCCCAAGTCTGCTGGCTACACCTTC	CASSLRQPKSAGYTF
-	TRBV9	TRBJ1-1	TRBD1	TGTGCCAGCAGCGCCGGACAGGGCGTGAACACTGAAGCTTTCTTT	CASSAGQGVNTEAFF
few	TRBV9	TRBJ2-7	TRBD1	TGTGCCAGCAGCACCGGACAGGGAAGCATCTACGAGCAGTACTTC	CASSTGQGSIYEQYF
-	TRBV5-1	TRBJ1-6	-	TGCGCCAGCAGCTTGGTAGGAGTAACGAATTCACCCCTCCACTTT	CASSLVGVTNSPLHF
-	TRBV11-2	TRBJ1-1	TRBD1	TGTGCCAGCAGCTTGGGACAGGGGGCGGACACTGAAGCTTTCTTT	CASSLGQGADTEAFF
-	TRBV12-5	TRBJ2-1	-	TGTGCTAGTGGCCGCACGGGGGTGAGGGATGAGCAGTTCTTC	CASGRTGVRDEQFF
few	TRBV2	TRBJ2-5	-	TGTGCCAGCTGGACTCGCTCGGATTGGGGCCAGTACTTC	CASWTRSDWGQYF
once	TRBV7-2	TRBJ2-2	-	TGTGCCAGCAGCCCGCGGTGGCAGAACACCGGGGAGCTGTTTTTT	CASSPRWQNTGELFF
-	TRBV5-4	TRBJ1-5	-	TGTGCCAGCAGCTTTCAGGGGAGCAATCAGCCCCAGCATTTT	CASSFQGSNQPQHF
-	TRBV4-1	TRBJ2-7	TRBD2	TGCGCCAGCAGGCAGGGACTAGCGGGAACCTACGAGCAGTACTTC	CASRQGLAGTYEQYF
-	TRBV10-3	TRBJ2-5	-	TGTGCCATCACCGCGAGACAGAGCCAAGAGACCCAGTACTTC	CAITARQSQETQYF
-	TRBV5-1	TRBJ1-1	TRBD1	TGCGCCAGCAGCTTGAGGACAGGGGGGAACACTGAAGCTTTCTTT	CASSLRTGGNTEAFF
-	TRBV12-5	TRBJ2-2	TRBD2	TGTGCTAGTGGTTTGGGAGACCTAGCGGGGGGGCCCGGAGAGCTGTTTTTT	CASGLGDLAGGPGELFF
-	TRBV29-1	TRBJ2-5	-	TGCAGCGGGGCCGGGCGGGGGCCGTTTGCGGAGACCCAGTACTTC	CSGAGRGPFAETQYF
-	TRBV5-6	TRBJ2-5	-	TGTGCCAGCAGCTTGCGCCGGACTCAGGCGGCCCAGTACTTC	CASSLRRTQAAQYF
-	TRBV2	TRBJ2-7	TRBD2	TGTGCCAGCAGTCGGAGTGCTAGCGGGGACTACGAGCAGTACTTC	CASSRSASGDYEQYF
-	TRBV4-3	TRBJ2-3	-	TGCGCCAGCAGCCAAGCCCACGGCGCGGGTAATACGCAGTATTTT	CASSQAHGAGNTQYF
few	TRBV5-6	TRBJ2-1	-	TGTGCCAGCAGCTGGTGGGAGAGCCCAGAATACAATGAGCAGTTCTTC	CASSWWESPEYNEQFF
few	TRBV6-1	TRBJ2-5	-	TGTGCCAGCAGTGAATGGGGGGTCCAAGAGACCCAGTACTTC	CASSEWGVQETQYF
-	TRBV9	TRBJ2-5	TRBD1	TGTGCCAGCAGCGTAGGGACAGGGGGCGTTGAGACCCAGTACTTC	CASSVGTGGVETQYF
once	TRBV28	TRBJ2-1	TRBD2	TGTGCCAGCAGTTTAGCGGGAGCGTACAATGAGCAGTTCTTC	CASSLAGAYNEQFF
-	TRBV13	TRBJ2-1	TRBD2	TGTGCCAGCAGCCATCGCGGGGGGACCACATCCTACAATGAGCAGTTCTTC	CASSHRGGTTSYNEQFF